The TCR beta chain described here comes from a study of response to subunit inactivated influenza vaccine. TCRdb re-called the RT-PCR reads through MiXCR, storing one row per CDR3 protein. The sample has about 520,000 distinct CDR3 sequences; 6.5% to 8% are singletons. In germline, CDR1 is KGHDR, CDR2 SFDVKD. This CDR3 is 16 amino acids long. V lost 3 bases to trimming and J lost 4 bases, with 15 bases between them. This clonotype was seen more than once but under ten times. The starting material was PBMCs from blood, obtained around 25 months after vaccination. This clonotype originated in a man aged 45-69 years who received an inactivated influenza vaccine. V gene TRBV24-1 combines with J gene TRBJ2-1, with D maybe TRBD2 (5 bases). The CDR3: CATSDPGLADYNEQFF. The CDR3 DNA sequence: TGTGCCACCAGTGATCCCGGCCTAGCCGATTACAATGAGCAGTTCTTC.